This TCR beta chain was captured by sequencing in a study of cytomegalovirus exposure and HLA in healthy donors. Study in general: The approximately 670 first-cohort repertoires shared a platform with the roughly 130 validation repertoires, as reported in a later analysis.

General observations from the study: It was reported that the classifier diagnosed cytomegalovirus status with high specificity and sensitivity in both the original and validation cohorts. Altogether, 164 TCR beta chains were recorded as cytomegalovirus-associated. The TCR clusters that emerged in the first cohort tended, a later analysis found, to co-occur in the approximately 110 validation repertoires.

A word on this clone: Its antigen is unknown.

Method: immunoSEQ multiplex PCR; TCRdb's copy keeps in-frame clones and lacks some. The repertoire holds 150,000 to 200,000 clones, approximately 90% seen once, with 2.5% to 3% in the top ten. The CDR3 is made up of 17 amino acids. The V end was cut by 2 bases, the J end by 3 bases, with 17 bases between. The germline V gene has CDR1 SGHTA and CDR2 FQGNSA. The sequence came from a man younger than 30 in good health and CMV-seronegative. V usage is TRBV7-2 and J usage is TRBJ2-1; possible D gene TRBD1, 6 bases. The sample comprised PBMCs. This CDR3 is CASSLPRQAGDYNEQFF. CDR3 DNA: TGTGCCAGCAGCTTACCGAGACAGGCTGGGGACTACAATGAGCAGTTCTTC. Supplemented by reference TRBV7-2 and TRBJ2-1, the full variable domain reads GAGVSQSPSNKVTEKGKDVELRCDPISGHTALYWYRQSLGQGLEFLIYFQGNSAPDKSGLPSDRFSAERTGGSVSTLTIQRTQQEDSAVYLCASSLPRQAGDYNEQFFGPGTRLTVL.